The next 27 T cell receptor beta chains were all read from a single sample in a study of T cell changes during pregnancy in multiple sclerosis. The assay was immunoSEQ multiplex PCR, and TCRdb's table has in-frame clones only and misses some. The data contain roughly 57,000 clones, around 92% of them singletons. Sample: CD4+ T cells from peripheral blood mononuclear cells, taken after pregnancy. The receptors were sampled from a female donor with multiple sclerosis, enrolled in a pregnancy study.

The V gene is TRBV23-1, the J gene TRBJ1-4; 9 nucleotides match TRBD1. TRBV23-1 is given ORF status, its function remaining uncertain. The CDR3 loop spans 15 amino acids. Trimming cost V 4 bases and J 7 bases; bases outside gene matches: 7. The CDR3 bases are TGCGCCAGCAGTCTGACGGGGACAGGGTTTGAAAAACTGTTTTTT. Protein product: CASSLTGTGFEKLFF.

The chain links TRBV12-5 to TRBJ2-1; 8 bases match TRBD2. Trimming removed 1 base from V and 4 bases from J; junction bases left unmatched: 3. The CDR3 runs to 15 residues. Germline CDR1 and CDR2: LGHNT and FRNRAP. This CDR3 reads CASGLGTSRYNEQFF. The CDR3 DNA reads TGTGCTAGTGGTTTGGGGACTAGCAGGTACAATGAGCAGTTCTTC.

V usage is TRBV5-1 and J usage is TRBJ2-1; 11 bases line up with TRBD2. The V gene end was trimmed by 5 bases and the J gene end by 6 bases; junction bases not matched to a gene: 10. Germline V CDR1 and CDR2: SGHRS, YFSETQ. The CDR3 totals 16 residues. DNA for the CDR3: TGCGCCAGCAGGGCTATAGCGGGGGGGCTCGGCAATGAGCAGTTCTTC. Protein product: CASRAIAGGLGNEQFF. Variable domain in full (rest from reference TRBV5-1 and TRBJ2-1): KAGVTQTPRYLIKTRGQQVTLSCSPISGHRSVSWYQQTPGQGLQFLFEYFSETQRNKGNFPGRFSGRQFSNSRSEMNVSTLELGDSALYLCASRAIAGGLGNEQFFGPGTRLTVL.

J is TRBJ1-5 and V is TRBV12-1. TRBV12-1 is described as a pseudogene. The CDR3 loop spans 14 amino acids. The CDR3 DNA reads as TGTGCCAGCAGACGTCCGCTAGACTGCGGGCCCCAGCATTTT. Translation gives CASRRPLDCGPQHF.

The chain carries TRBV6-4 and TRBJ2-7; possibly TRBD2 for D (6 bases). Germline V gene lookup returns CDR1 MRHNA and CDR2 SNTAGT. This CDR3 region has 15 residues. The V end lost 2 bases, the J end lost 3 bases, and 14 bases lay between the germline ends. The CDR3 nucleotides read TGTGCCAGCAGTGACGGGCGGGGCGACCGCTACGAGCAGTACTTC. Translation gives CASSDGRGDRYEQYF.

This chain uses TRBV9 with TRBJ2-5, with TRBD1 matching 9 bases. Germline V CDR1 and CDR2: SGDLS, YYNGEE. With V trimmed by 4 bases and J by 7 bases, 8 bases remained unmatched. This CDR3 spans 14 amino acids. Written as DNA, the CDR3 is TGTGCCAGCAGCCTCGGACAGGGGACGGCGACCCAGTACTTC. Its protein product is CASSLGQGTATQYF.

The chain carries TRBV20-1 and TRBJ1-2; unclear D gene. V was trimmed by 6 bases and J by 7 bases, leaving 12 bases between them. The CDR3 has 11 residues. The V gene's germline CDR1 is DFQATT and CDR2 SNEGSKA (reference sequence). CDR3 protein: CSAALEGGYTF. DNA for the CDR3: TGCAGTGCCGCATTGGAGGGTGGCTACACCTTC.

This sequence joins TRBV19 and TRBJ1-5, with a weak D call TRBD1 (5 bases). From germline, CDR1 is LNHDA and CDR2 SQIVND (reference sequence). Deletions cut 6 bases from V and 2 bases from J, with 20 bases between. The CDR3 contains 17 residues. CDR3 coding DNA: TGTGCCAGTAGGAAATCAACAGGCGCCGACGGCAATCAGCCCCAGCATTTT. Protein product: CASRKSTGADGNQPQHF.

This clone was seen just once. The J gene is TRBJ2-2, the V gene TRBV6-1; 7 bases are a match to TRBD1. From germline, CDR1 is MNHNS and CDR2 SASEGT. Germline trimming cut 10 bases from V and 0 bases from J; bases unmatched to any gene: 2. The CDR3 spans 13 residues. The CDR3 sequence is CAMGQPNTGELFF. The CDR3 nucleotides read TGTGCCATGGGACAGCCGAACACCGGGGAGCTGTTTTTT.

The chain joins TRBV2 to TRBJ1-1; TRBD1 matches at 7 bases. The CDR3 runs 12 residues. Germline-derived CDR1 and CDR2 are SNHLY and FYNNEI. Trimming cost V 4 bases and J 6 bases; bases outside gene matches: 2. DNA of the CDR3: TGTGCCAGCAGTGGGGACAGCCCTGAAGCTTTCTTT. It is translated as CASSGDSPEAFF.

V and J are TRBV10-3 and TRBJ1-1, with D unclear. CDR1 ENHRY and CDR2 SYGVKD come from the germline V gene. V was trimmed by 6 bases and J by 0 bases, leaving 5 bases between them. This CDR3 contains 12 residues. The CDR3 sequence is CAISQLNTEAFF. CDR3 nucleotides: TGTGCCATCAGCCAATTGAACACTGAAGCTTTCTTT.

The rearrangement uses TRBV29-1 and TRBJ1-1; D might be TRBD1 (6 bases). CDR1 is SQVTM, CDR2 ANQGSEA, per germline. There are 13 residues in the CDR3. V lost 4 bases and J lost 2, with 11 bases in between. CDR3 loop: CSVGQGINTEAFF. CDR3 DNA: TGCAGCGTTGGGCAGGGGATCAACACTGAAGCTTTCTTT.

V usage is TRBV7-3 and J usage is TRBJ2-3, with TRBD1 as a possible D gene (5 bases). The CDR3 covers 15 residues. V shed 6 bases and J shed 2 bases, with 15 bases lying between them. Germline V gene data show CDR1 as SGHTA and CDR2 as FQGTGA. The CDR3 coding sequence is TGTGCCAGCAGTCAGGGCACCGGTGTCACAGATACGCAGTATTTT. It encodes CASSQGTGVTDTQYF.

The chain carries TRBV11-1 and TRBJ1-2, with 9 bases aligning to TRBD1. The CDR3 spans 14 residues. Germline V gives CDR1 SGHAT, CDR2 FQDESV (reference sequence). J lost 7 bases, V lost 7 bases, and 10 bases had no gene match. CDR3 protein: CASTDQDRGIGYTF. The CDR3 region has the DNA TGTGCCAGCACCGACCAGGACAGGGGAATTGGCTACACCTTC.

The V call is TRBV7-3, the J call TRBJ2-1; 7 nucleotides align to TRBD2. Trimming removed 2 bases from V and 3 bases from J; junction bases left unmatched: 7. Germline CDR1 and CDR2: SGHTA and FQGTGA. This CDR3 comprises 16 residues. As DNA, the CDR3 is TGTGCCAGCAGCTTATACGGGCTAGCGGACTACAATGAGCAGTTCTTC. This encodes CASSLYGLADYNEQFF.

The chain uses TRBV25-1 and TRBJ2-5; TRBD1 matches at 7 bases. CDR3 length equals 15 residues. V shed 7 bases and J 2 bases; nucleotides not matched to a gene: 10. Germline V CDR1 and CDR2: MGHDK, SYGVNS. The CDR3 nucleotides are TGTGCCAGCATATCAGGGGGATCTCCGCAAGAGACCCAGTACTTC. Amino acids: CASISGGSPQETQYF.

This chain links TRBV7-3 with TRBJ2-1; 10 nucleotides align to TRBD1. Per the germline V gene, CDR1 is SGHTA and CDR2 is FQGTGA. The CDR3 sequence is 16 residues long. The V segment lost 5 bases and the J segment 6 bases; nucleotides outside the gene matches: 10. The CDR3 DNA follows: TGTGCCAGCAGCCCTCCAGGGACAGGGGTGGGCAATGAGCAGTTCTTC. It specifies CASSPPGTGVGNEQFF.

The V and J genes are TRBV19 and TRBJ2-4, with TRBD1 matching 7 bases. The CDR3 is 15 amino acids. V was pared by 3 bases and J by 1 base, with 3 bases of the junction left unmatched. CDR1 LNHDA and CDR2 SQIVND come from the germline V gene (reference sequence). In DNA, the CDR3 is TGTGCCAGTAGTATTCAGGGGGAGGCCAAAAACATTCAGTACTTC. Its translation: CASSIQGEAKNIQYF.

J is TRBJ1-1 and V is TRBV6-1; D unclear. Germline CDR1 MNHNS, CDR2 SASEGT. CDR3 length: 14 amino acids. Trimming stripped 5 bases from V and 4 bases from J, with 14 bases between. CDR3 loop: CASSLTGLFTEAFF. Written as DNA, the CDR3 is TGTGCCAGCAGTCTCACCGGTCTGTTCACTGAAGCTTTCTTT.

The count of this clone is one. The chain combines TRBV29-1 with TRBJ1-1; no firm D call. CDR3 length: 11 amino acids. Germline assignment: CDR1 SQVTM and CDR2 ANQGSEA. V was trimmed by 6 bases and J by 3 bases, leaving 8 bases between them. The CDR3 reads CSVGEYTEAFF. The CDR3 DNA reads as TGCAGCGTAGGAGAATACACTGAAGCTTTCTTT.

CDR3 region: CASRLTGQETQYF. The CDR3 DNA follows: TGTGCCAGCAGGTTGACAGGGCAAGAGACCCAGTACTTC. The chain uses TRBV5-5 and TRBJ2-5; the match to TRBD1 covers 7 bases. CDR1 is SGHKS and CDR2 is YYEKEE in the germline V gene (reference sequence). J gave up 2 bases and V 5 bases, and 3 bases lay outside the gene matches. The CDR3 contains 13 residues.

This clone occurred a few times. The chain recombines TRBV19 with TRBJ1-6, with D uncertain. Trimming removed 3 bases from V and 10 bases from J, with 10 bases in between. The CDR3 sequence is 13 residues long. The germline gives CDR1 LNHDA, CDR2 SQIVND (reference sequence). In DNA form, the CDR3 reads TGTGCCAGTAGTATGGGCCTTTGGTCACCCCTCCACTTT. Translated, it gives CASSMGLWSPLHF.

CDR3 amino acids: CASSYESGGPYEQFF. In DNA form, the CDR3 reads TGTGCCAGCAGTTACGAGTCGGGGGGGCCCTATGAGCAGTTCTTC. The V gene is TRBV6-5, the J gene TRBJ2-1, with 8 nucleotides matching TRBD2. Germline loops: CDR1 MNHEY, CDR2 SVGAGI. The ends lost 2 bases at V and 8 bases at J; junction bases unmatched: 8. CDR3 length: 15 amino acids.

This sequence joins TRBV5-6 and TRBJ2-3; the match to TRBD2 covers 9 bases. There are 13 residues in the CDR3. The germline V gene encodes CDR1 SGHDT and CDR2 YYEEEE. V lost 4 bases to trimming and J lost 6 bases; unmatched junction nucleotides: 3. The CDR3 DNA follows: TGTGCCAGCAGCCGGGCGGGGGGGGATACGCAGTATTTT. Protein: CASSRAGGDTQYF.

The chain uses TRBV7-3 and TRBJ2-2; D perhaps matches TRBD2 (6 bases). Trimming pared 2 bases from V and 2 bases from J, leaving 12 bases between. Germline V lookup: CDR1 SGHTA, CDR2 FQGTGA. The length of the CDR3 is 16 residues. CDR3 sequence reads: CASSLLGGINTGELFF. The CDR3 region has the DNA TGTGCCAGCAGCTTATTGGGAGGTATCAACACCGGGGAGCTGTTTTTT. The whole variable domain, remainder taken from reference TRBV7-3 and TRBJ2-2, is GAGVSQTPSNKVTEKGKYVELRCDPISGHTALYWYRQSLGQGPEFLIYFQGTGAADDSGLPNDRFFAVRPEGSVSTLKIQRTERGDSAVYLCASSLLGGINTGELFFGEGSRLTVL.

The chain carries TRBV11-2 and TRBJ2-7; D is perhaps TRBD2 (6 bases). The CDR3 runs to 14 residues. V lost 4 bases and J lost 6, with 16 bases in between. Germline V gene sequence: CDR1 SGHAT, CDR2 FQNNGV. The CDR3 reads CASSWGVRVGEQYF. In nucleotides, the CDR3 is TGTGCCAGCAGCTGGGGGGTGAGGGTCGGCGAGCAGTACTTC. Variable domain in full (rest from reference TRBV11-2 and TRBJ2-7): EAGVAQSPRYKIIEKRQSVAFWCNPISGHATLYWYQQILGQGPKLLIQFQNNGVVDDSQLPKDRFSAERLKGVDSTLKIQPAKLEDSAVYLCASSWGVRVGEQYFGPGTRLTVT.

This rearrangement joins TRBV7-9 to TRBJ2-1, with 11 bases matching TRBD1. The J segment lost 5 bases and the V segment lost 5 bases, leaving 8 bases of the junction unmatched. The CDR3 totals 16 residues. The germline gives CDR1 SEHNR, CDR2 FQNEAQ (reference sequence). This CDR3 reads CASSGDRGKGNNEQFF. CDR3 in DNA: TGTGCCAGCAGCGGGGACAGGGGGAAAGGAAACAATGAGCAGTTCTTC.